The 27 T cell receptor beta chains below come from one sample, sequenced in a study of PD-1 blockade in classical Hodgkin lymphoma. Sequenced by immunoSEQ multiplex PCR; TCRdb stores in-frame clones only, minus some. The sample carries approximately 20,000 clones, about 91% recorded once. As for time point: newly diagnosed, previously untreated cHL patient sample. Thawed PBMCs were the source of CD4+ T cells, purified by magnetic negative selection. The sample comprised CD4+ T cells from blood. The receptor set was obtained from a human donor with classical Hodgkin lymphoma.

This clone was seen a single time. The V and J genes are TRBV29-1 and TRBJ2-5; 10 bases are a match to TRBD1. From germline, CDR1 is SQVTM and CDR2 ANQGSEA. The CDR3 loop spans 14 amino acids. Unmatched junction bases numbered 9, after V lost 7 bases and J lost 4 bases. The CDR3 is CSAKGTGVAETQYF. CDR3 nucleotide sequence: TGCAGCGCCAAAGGGACAGGGGTGGCAGAGACCCAGTACTTC. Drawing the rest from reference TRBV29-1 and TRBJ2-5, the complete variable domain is SAVISQKPSRDICQRGTSLTIQCQVDSQVTMMFWYRQQPGQSLTLIATANQGSEATYESGFVIDKFPISRPNLTFSTLTVSNMSPEDSSIYLCSAKGTGVAETQYFGPGTRLLVL.

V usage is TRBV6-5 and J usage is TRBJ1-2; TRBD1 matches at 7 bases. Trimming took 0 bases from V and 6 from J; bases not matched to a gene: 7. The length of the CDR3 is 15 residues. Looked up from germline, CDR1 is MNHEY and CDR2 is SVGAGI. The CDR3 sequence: CASSYSPGGIDGYTF. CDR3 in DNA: TGTGCCAGCAGTTACTCTCCAGGGGGGATCGATGGCTACACCTTC.

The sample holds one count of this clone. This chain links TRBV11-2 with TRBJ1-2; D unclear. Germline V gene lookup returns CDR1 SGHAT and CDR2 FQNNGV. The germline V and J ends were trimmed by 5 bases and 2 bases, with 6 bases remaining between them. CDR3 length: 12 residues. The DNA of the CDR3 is TGTGCCAGCAGCGTGAGCAACTATGGCTACACCTTC. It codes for CASSVSNYGYTF. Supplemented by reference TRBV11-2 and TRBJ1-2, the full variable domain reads EAGVAQSPRYKIIEKRQSVAFWCNPISGHATLYWYQQILGQGPKLLIQFQNNGVVDDSQLPKDRFSAERLKGVDSTLKIQPAKLEDSAVYLCASSVSNYGYTFGSGTRLTVV.

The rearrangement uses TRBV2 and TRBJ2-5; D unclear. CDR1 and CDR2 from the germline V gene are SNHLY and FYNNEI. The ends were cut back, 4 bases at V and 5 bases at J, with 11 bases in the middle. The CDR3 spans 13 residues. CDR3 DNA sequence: TGTGCCAGCAGTGTAGGAGTCCGTGAGACCCAGTACTTC. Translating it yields CASSVGVRETQYF.

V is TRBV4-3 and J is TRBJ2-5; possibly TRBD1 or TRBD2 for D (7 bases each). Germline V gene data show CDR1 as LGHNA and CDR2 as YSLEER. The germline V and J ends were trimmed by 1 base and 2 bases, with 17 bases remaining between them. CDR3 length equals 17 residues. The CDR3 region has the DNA TGCGCCAGCAGCCAAGGGCGCTGGCAGGGGGGGCAAGAGACCCAGTACTTC. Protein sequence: CASSQGRWQGGQETQYF.

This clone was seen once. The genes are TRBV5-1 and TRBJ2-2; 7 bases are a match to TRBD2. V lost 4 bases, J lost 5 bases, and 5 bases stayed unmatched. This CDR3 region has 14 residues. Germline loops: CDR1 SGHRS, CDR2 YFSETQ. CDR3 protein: CASSAGTKTGELFF. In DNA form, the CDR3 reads TGCGCCAGCAGCGCAGGGACTAAAACCGGGGAGCTGTTTTTT.

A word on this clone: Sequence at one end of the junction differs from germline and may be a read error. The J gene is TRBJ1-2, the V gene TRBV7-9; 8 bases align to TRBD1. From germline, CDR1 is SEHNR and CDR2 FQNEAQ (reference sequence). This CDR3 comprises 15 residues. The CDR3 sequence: CANSRTGRTGPGYTF. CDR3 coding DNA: TGTGCCAACAGCCGTACCGGCCGGACAGGGCCTGGCTACACCTTC. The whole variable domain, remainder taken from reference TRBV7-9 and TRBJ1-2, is DTGVSQNPRHKITKRGQNVTFRCDPISEHNRLYWYRQTLGQGPEFLTYFQNEAQLEKSRLLSDRFSAERPKGSFSTLEIQRTEQGDSAMYLCANSRTGRTGPGYTFGSGTRLTVV.

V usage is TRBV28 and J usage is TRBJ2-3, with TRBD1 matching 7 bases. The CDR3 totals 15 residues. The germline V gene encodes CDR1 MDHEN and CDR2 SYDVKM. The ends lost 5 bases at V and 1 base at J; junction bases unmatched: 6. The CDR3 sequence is CASSLTGQGTDTQYF. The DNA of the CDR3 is TGTGCCAGCAGTCTAACCGGACAGGGCACAGATACGCAGTATTTT.

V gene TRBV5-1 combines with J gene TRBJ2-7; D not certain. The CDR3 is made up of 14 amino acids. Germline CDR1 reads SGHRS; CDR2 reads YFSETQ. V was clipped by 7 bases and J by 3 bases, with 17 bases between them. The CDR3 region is CASLNRTVNYEQYF. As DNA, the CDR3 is TGCGCCAGCCTAAATCGAACCGTGAACTACGAGCAGTACTTC.

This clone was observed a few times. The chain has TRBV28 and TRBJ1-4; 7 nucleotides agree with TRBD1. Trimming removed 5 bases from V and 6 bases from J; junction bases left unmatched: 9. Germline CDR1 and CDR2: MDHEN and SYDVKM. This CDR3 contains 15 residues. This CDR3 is CASSQGDRFYEKLFF. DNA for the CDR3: TGTGCCAGCAGTCAGGGGGACAGATTCTATGAAAAACTGTTTTTT. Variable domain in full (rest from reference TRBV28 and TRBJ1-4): DVKVTQSSRYLVKRTGEKVFLECVQDMDHENMFWYRQDPGLGLRLIYFSYDVKMKEKGDIPEGYSVSREKKERFSLILESASTNQTSMYLCASSQGDRFYEKLFFGSGTQLSVL.

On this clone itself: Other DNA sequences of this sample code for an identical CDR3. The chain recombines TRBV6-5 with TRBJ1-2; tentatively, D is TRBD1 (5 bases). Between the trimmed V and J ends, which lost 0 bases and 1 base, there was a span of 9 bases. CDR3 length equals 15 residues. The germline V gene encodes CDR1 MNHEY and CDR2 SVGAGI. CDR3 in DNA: TGTGCCAGCAGTTACTCGAGGGGCAGTAACTATGGCTACACCTTC. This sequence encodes CASSYSRGSNYGYTF.

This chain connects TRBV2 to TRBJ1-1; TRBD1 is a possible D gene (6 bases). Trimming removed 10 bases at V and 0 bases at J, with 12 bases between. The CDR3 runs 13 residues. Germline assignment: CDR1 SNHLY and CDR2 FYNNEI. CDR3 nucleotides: TGTGCCACCGGACAGAGGATGAACACTGAAGCTTTCTTT. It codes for CATGQRMNTEAFF. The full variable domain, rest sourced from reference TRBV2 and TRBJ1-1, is EPEVTQTPSHQVTQMGQEVILRCVPISNHLYFYWYRQILGQKVEFLVSFYNNEISEKSEIFDDQFSVERPDGSNFTLKIRSTKLEDSAMYFCATGQRMNTEAFFGQGTRLTVV.

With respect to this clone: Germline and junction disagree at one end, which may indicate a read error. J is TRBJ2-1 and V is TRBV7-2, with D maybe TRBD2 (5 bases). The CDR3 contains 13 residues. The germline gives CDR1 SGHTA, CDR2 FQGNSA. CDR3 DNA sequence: TGTGCCAGCAGCCTAGCATTTGTCCATGAGCAGTTCTTC. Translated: CASSLAFVHEQFF.

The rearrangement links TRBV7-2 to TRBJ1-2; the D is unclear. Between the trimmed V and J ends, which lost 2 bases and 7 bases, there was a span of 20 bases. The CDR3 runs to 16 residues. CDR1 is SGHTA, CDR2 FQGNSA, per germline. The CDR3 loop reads CASSLRAGLISRGYTF. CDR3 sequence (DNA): TGTGCCAGCAGCTTAAGGGCAGGCCTAATATCTCGTGGCTACACCTTC.

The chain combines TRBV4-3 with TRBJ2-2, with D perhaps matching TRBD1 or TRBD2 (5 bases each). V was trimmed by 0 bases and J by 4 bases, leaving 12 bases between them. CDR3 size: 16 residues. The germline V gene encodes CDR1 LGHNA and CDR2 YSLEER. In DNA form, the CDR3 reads TGCGCCAGCAGCCAAGAATCGTCAGGGAGCACCGGGGAGCTGTTTTTT. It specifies CASSQESSGSTGELFF.

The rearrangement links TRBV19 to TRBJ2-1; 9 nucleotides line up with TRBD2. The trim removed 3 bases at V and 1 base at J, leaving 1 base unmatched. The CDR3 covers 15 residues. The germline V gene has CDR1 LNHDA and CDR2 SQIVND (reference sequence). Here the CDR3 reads CASSISGGSYNEQFF. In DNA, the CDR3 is TGTGCCAGTAGTATTAGCGGGGGATCCTACAATGAGCAGTTCTTC. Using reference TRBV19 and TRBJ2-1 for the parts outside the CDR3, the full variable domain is DGGITQSPKYLFRKEGQNVTLSCEQNLNHDAMYWYRQDPGQGLRLIYYSQIVNDFQKGDIAEGYSVSREKKESFPLTVTSAQKNPTAFYLCASSISGGSYNEQFFGPGTRLTVL.

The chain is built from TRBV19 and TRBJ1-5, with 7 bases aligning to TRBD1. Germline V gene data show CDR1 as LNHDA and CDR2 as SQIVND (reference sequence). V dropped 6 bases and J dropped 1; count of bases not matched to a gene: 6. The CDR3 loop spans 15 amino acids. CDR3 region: CASRSTGMSNQPQHF. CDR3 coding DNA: TGTGCCAGTAGGTCGACAGGGATGAGCAATCAGCCCCAGCATTTT.

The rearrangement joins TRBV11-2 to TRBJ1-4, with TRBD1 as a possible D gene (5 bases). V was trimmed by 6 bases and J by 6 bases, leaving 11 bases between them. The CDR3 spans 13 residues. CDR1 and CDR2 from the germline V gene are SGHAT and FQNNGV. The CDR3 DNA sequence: TGTGCCAGCAGGCCGACGGGGCATGAAAAACTGTTTTTT. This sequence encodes CASRPTGHEKLFF.

CDR3 protein: CASSSGLAGSYEQYF. The CDR3 bases are TGTGCCAGCAGCTCAGGACTAGCGGGGAGCTACGAGCAGTACTTC. V gene TRBV6-6 combines with J gene TRBJ2-7, with 12 bases fitting TRBD2. The germline CDR1 and CDR2 sequences are MNHNY and SVGAGI (reference sequence). With V trimmed by 6 bases and J by 3 bases, 6 bases remained unmatched. The CDR3 contains 15 residues.

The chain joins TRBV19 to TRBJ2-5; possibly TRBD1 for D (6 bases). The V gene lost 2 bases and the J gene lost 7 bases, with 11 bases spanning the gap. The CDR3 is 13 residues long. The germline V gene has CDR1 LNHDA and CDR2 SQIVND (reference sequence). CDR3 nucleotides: TGTGCCAGTAGTATAAACCGCAGGGGGACCCAGTACTTC. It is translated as CASSINRRGTQYF.

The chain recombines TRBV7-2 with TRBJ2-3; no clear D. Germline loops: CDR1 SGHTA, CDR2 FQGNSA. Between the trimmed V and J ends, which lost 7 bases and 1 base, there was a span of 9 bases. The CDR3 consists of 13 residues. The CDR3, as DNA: TGTGCCAGCACTATATCTCGCACAGATACGCAGTATTTT. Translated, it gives CASTISRTDTQYF.

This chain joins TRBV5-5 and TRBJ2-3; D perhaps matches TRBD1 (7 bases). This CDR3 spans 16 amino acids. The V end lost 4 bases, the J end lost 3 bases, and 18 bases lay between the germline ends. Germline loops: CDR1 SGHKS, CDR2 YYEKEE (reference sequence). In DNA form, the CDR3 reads TGTGCCAGCAGCATCCCAGGGGGAGGCGGGACAGATACGCAGTATTTT. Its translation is CASSIPGGGGTDTQYF.

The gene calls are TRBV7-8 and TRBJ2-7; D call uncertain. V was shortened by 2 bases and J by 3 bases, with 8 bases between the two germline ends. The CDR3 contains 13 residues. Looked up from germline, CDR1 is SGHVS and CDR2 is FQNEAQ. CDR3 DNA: TGTGCCAGCAGCTTATCACTGTACTACGAGCAGTACTTC. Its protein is CASSLSLYYEQYF.

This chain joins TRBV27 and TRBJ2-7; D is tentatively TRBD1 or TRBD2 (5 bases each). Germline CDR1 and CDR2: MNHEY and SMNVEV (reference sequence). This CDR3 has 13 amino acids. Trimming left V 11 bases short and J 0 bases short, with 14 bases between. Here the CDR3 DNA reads TGTGCCGCCTCGGGGCGGAACTCCTACGAGCAGTACTTC. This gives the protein CAASGRNSYEQYF.

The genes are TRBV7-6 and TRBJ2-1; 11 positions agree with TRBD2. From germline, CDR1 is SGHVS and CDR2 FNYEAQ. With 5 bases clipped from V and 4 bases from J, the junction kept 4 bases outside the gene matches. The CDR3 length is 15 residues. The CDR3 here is CASSRIAGGYNEQFF. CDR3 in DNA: TGTGCCAGCAGCCGAATAGCGGGAGGGTACAATGAGCAGTTCTTC.

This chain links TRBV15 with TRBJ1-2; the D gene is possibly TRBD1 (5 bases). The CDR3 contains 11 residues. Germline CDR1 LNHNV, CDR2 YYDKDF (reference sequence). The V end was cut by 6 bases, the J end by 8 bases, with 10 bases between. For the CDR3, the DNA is TGTGCCACCAGAGGGACTACGGGCTACACCTTC. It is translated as CATRGTTGYTF. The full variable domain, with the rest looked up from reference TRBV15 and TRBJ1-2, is DAMVIQNPRYQVTQFGKPVTLSCSQTLNHNVMYWYQQKSSQAPKLLFHYYDKDFNNEADTPDNFQSRRPNTSFCFLDIRSPGLGDTAMYLCATRGTTGYTFGSGTRLTVV.

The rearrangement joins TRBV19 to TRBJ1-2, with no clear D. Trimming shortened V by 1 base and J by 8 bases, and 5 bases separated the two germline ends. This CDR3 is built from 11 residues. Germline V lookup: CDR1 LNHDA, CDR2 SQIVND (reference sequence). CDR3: CASSIGLGYTF. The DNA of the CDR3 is TGTGCCAGTAGTATAGGGCTGGGCTACACCTTC.